What follows is one T cell receptor (beta chain) and its context. The antigen remains undetermined. The data stem from a study of cytomegalovirus exposure and HLA in healthy donors. Findings and limits, study-wide: Trimming of TCR beta V- and J-genes showed a link, identified in a later analysis, to a missense DCLRE1C variant.

In the PCR, 60 Vbeta and 13 Jbeta primers were used. Libraries were prepared by immunoSEQ multiplex PCR; TCRdb keeps only in-frame clonotypes and omits some of them. This table holds over 200,000 clones, more than 85% found once. Germline CDR1 is SEHNR and CDR2 is FQNEAQ (reference sequence). CDR3 size: 13 residues. V was trimmed by 5 bases and J by 5 bases, leaving 13 bases between them. The source material was PBMCs. This receptor was taken from a woman aged 18-29 years in good health and CMV-seronegative. This chain links TRBV7-9 with TRBJ2-7; possible D gene TRBD2, 6 bases. The CDR3 bases are TGTGCCAGCAGCCCAGACGGGAGACACGAGCAGTACTTC. Amino acids: CASSPDGRHEQYF.